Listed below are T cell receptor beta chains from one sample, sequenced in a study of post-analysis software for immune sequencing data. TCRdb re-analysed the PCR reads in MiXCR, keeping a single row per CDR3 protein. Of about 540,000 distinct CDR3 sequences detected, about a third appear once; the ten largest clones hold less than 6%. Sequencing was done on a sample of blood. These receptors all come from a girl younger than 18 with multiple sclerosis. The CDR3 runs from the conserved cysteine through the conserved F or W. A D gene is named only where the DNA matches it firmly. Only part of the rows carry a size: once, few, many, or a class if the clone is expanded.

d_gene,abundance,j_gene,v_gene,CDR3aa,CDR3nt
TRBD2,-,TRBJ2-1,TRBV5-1,CASSPTSGRNNEQFF,TGCGCCAGCAGCCCGACTAGCGGGCGAAACAATGAGCAGTTCTTC
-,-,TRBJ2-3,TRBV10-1,CASSGVGTYTDTQYF,TGCGCCAGCAGTGGGGTCGGAACCTACACAGATACGCAGTATTTT
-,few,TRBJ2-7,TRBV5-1,CASSLASGMNEQYF,TGCGCCAGCAGCTTGGCGTCGGGGATGAACGAGCAGTACTTC
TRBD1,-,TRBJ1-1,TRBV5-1,CASSSAGTGNTEAFF,TGCGCCAGCAGCTCAGCCGGGACAGGGAACACTGAAGCTTTCTTT
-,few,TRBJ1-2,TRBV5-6,CASSLGLRNSNYGYTF,TGTGCCAGCAGCTTGGGGTTGAGGAACTCTAACTATGGCTACACCTTC
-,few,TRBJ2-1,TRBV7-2,CASSLGGSGNEQFF,TGTGCCAGCAGCTTAGGTGGTAGCGGCAATGAGCAGTTCTTC
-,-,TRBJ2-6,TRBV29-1,CSVQGWVGDNVLTF,TGCAGCGTCCAAGGCTGGGTGGGGGACAACGTCCTGACTTTC
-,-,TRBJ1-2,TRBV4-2,CASSQDTAALSGYTF,TGTGCCAGCAGCCAAGATACGGCCGCCTTGAGTGGCTACACCTTC
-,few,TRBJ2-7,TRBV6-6,CASSYISQQGIIYEQYF,TGTGCCAGCAGCTACATCAGTCAGCAGGGTATCATCTACGAGCAGTACTTC
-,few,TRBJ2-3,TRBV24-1,CATSDFPRVDTQYF,TGTGCCACCAGTGATTTTCCGAGGGTCGATACGCAGTATTTT
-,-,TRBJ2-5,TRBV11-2,CASQGGAWGKTQYF,TGTGCCAGCCAGGGGGGGGCCTGGGGGAAGACCCAGTACTTC
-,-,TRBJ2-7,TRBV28,CASSHLRDTTYEQYF,TGTGCCAGCAGTCACCTCCGGGACACAACATACGAGCAGTACTTC
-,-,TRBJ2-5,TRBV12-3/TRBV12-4,CASRLASETQYF,TGTGCCAGCAGACTAGCATCGGAGACCCAGTACTTC
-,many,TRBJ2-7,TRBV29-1,CSVSATAYEQYF,TGCAGCGTTAGTGCGACGGCCTACGAGCAGTACTTC
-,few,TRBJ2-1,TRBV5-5,CASSYGVGDYNEQFF,TGTGCCAGCAGCTACGGGGTGGGGGACTACAATGAGCAGTTCTTC
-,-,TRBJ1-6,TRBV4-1,CASSQMTGTGSPLHF,TGCGCCAGCAGCCAGATGACCGGGACGGGGTCACCCCTCCACTTT
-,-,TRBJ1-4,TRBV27,CASSGGDEKLFF,TGTGCCAGCAGTGGGGGGGATGAAAAACTGTTTTTT
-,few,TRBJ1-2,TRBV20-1,CSARIVNYGYTF,TGCAGTGCTAGAATCGTGAACTATGGCTACACCTTC
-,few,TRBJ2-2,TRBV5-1,CASSADANTGELFF,TGCGCCAGCAGCGCAGACGCGAACACCGGGGAGCTGTTTTTT
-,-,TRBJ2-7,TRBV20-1,CSLKGTSPYEQYF,TGCAGTCTGAAAGGGACATCCCCCTACGAGCAGTACTTC
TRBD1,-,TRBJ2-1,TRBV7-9,CASTSMDRVPYNEQFF,TGTGCCAGCACCTCGATGGACAGGGTTCCCTACAATGAGCAGTTCTTC
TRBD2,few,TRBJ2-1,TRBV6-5,CASSRPAGDTYNEQFF,TGTGCCAGCAGCCGACCAGCGGGGGACACCTACAATGAGCAGTTCTTC
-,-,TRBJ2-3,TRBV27,CASSLRGQPDTQYF,TGTGCCAGCAGTTTGCGAGGACAGCCAGATACGCAGTATTTT